This TCR beta chain is from a study of T cell responses to AZD1222 COVID-19 vaccine. Sequencing was performed with immunoSEQ multiplex PCR; in TCRdb, only in-frame clones are kept and a portion is missing. Of 150,000 to 200,000 clones in the sample, approximately 93% were seen once. The study pooled second doses at about 4 or about 12 weeks. This CDR3 is built from 15 residues. Per germline, CDR1 SGHTA and CDR2 FQGNSA. V was clipped by 1 base and J by 0 bases, with 7 bases between them. The sequencing used peripheral blood, collected 28 days after the second AZD1222 dose. This chain links TRBV7-2 with TRBJ1-5; D is uncertain. The clonotype comes from an adult who received the AZD1222 COVID-19 vaccine. This CDR3 is CASSLGMSSNQPQHF. The CDR3 DNA sequence: TGTGCCAGCAGCTTAGGGATGAGTAGCAATCAGCCCCAGCATTTT. Drawing the rest from reference TRBV7-2 and TRBJ1-5, the complete variable domain is GAGVSQSPSNKVTEKGKDVELRCDPISGHTALYWYRQSLGQGLEFLIYFQGNSAPDKSGLPSDRFSAERTGGSVSTLTIQRTQQEDSAVYLCASSLGMSSNQPQHFGDGTRLSIL.